The 4 T cell receptor beta chains below come from one sample, sequenced in a study of cytotoxic CD8 clonotypes in ibrutinib-treated CLL. The method was immunoSEQ multiplex PCR; TCRdb's version includes in-frame clones alone and lacks a portion of them. The sample lists approximately 140,000 clones, 70% to 80% occurring once. The material was PBMCs, obtained after 12 months of ibrutinib treatment. The receptors were sampled from a human donor with chronic lymphocytic leukemia.

J is TRBJ1-5 and V is TRBV7-2; TRBD1 agrees at 8 bases. J lost 7 bases, V lost 5 bases, and 10 bases had no gene match. The CDR3 extends over 15 amino acids. The germline CDR1 and CDR2 sequences are SGHTA and FQGNSA. CDR3 loop: CASSPRTGLWQPQHF. CDR3 nucleotide sequence: TGTGCCAGCAGCCCGCGGACAGGGCTCTGGCAGCCCCAGCATTTT.

The chain links TRBV5-1 to TRBJ2-7; D not certain. Germline CDR1 and CDR2: SGHRS and YFSETQ. Trimming shortened V by 7 bases and J by 3 bases, and 11 bases separated the two germline ends. This CDR3 has 12 residues. CDR3 in amino acids: CASAELNYEQYF. The CDR3 DNA reads TGCGCCAGCGCTGAATTAAACTACGAGCAGTACTTC.

The chain uses TRBV5-1 and TRBJ1-4, with 7 bases that match TRBD1. The CDR3 runs 19 residues. Germline V gene lookup returns CDR1 SGHRS and CDR2 YFSETQ. The V and J ends lost 1 base and 0 bases, in that order; junction bases with no gene match: 12. This chain's CDR3 is CASSLIPQGSSSTNEKLFF. The CDR3 bases are TGCGCCAGCAGCTTGATACCACAGGGGTCCTCATCAACTAATGAAAAACTGTTTTTT.

The chain employs TRBV28 and TRBJ2-5; D gene unclear. CDR3 size: 13 residues. CDR1 and CDR2 (germline): MDHEN, SYDVKM. Trimming shortened V by 6 bases and J by 2 bases, and 10 bases separated the two germline ends. This CDR3 reads CASRPDGQETQYF. The CDR3 DNA reads TGTGCCAGCAGACCCGACGGGCAAGAGACCCAGTACTTC. The full variable domain, in which reference TRBV28 and TRBJ2-5 provide the parts outside the CDR3, is DVKVTQSSRYLVKRTGEKVFLECVQDMDHENMFWYRQDPGLGLRLIYFSYDVKMKEKGDIPEGYSVSREKKERFSLILESASTNQTSMYLCASRPDGQETQYFGPGTRLLVL.